The entry that follows covers one T cell receptor (beta chain) sequence. Its antigen is unidentified. This sample is drawn from a study of vaccination effects on CD4 cells after COVID-19. With approximately ten days of culture completed, CD4+ T cells were isolated. Two-dose BNT162b2 or mRNA-1273 vaccination was given to participants. TCRdb's copy holds only in-frame clones and misses some; the assay was immunoSEQ multiplex PCR. Of about 57,000 clones listed, under 85% were seen once; the top ten hold 3.5% to 5%. The sequences come from CD4+ T cells from PBMCs cultured without peptide, collected after COVID-19 vaccination. The receptor comes from a human donor who received a COVID-19 vaccine.

CDR3 DNA sequence: TGTGCCAGTAGTATAGGGCTACTGAACACCGGGGAGCTGTTTTTT. Translating gives CASSIGLLNTGELFF. The V gene is TRBV19, the J gene TRBJ2-2; D ambiguous. V was clipped by 1 base and J by 1 base, with 7 bases between them. This CDR3 has 15 amino acids. CDR1 is LNHDA and CDR2 is SQIVND in the germline V gene (reference sequence).